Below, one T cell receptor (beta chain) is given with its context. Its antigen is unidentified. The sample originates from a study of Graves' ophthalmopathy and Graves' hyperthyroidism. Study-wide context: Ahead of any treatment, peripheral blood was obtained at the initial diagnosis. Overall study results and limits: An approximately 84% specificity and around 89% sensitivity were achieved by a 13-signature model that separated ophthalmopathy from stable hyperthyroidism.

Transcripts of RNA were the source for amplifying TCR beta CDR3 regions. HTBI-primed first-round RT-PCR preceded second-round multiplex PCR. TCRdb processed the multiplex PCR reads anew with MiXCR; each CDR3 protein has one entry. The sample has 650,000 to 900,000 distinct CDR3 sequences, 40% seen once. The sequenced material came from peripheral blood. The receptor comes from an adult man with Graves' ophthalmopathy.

The CDR3 reads CASSYRITGELFF. CDR3 DNA sequence: TGTGCCAGCAGCTACAGGATCACCGGGGAGCTGTTTTTT. The V and J genes are TRBV7-9 and TRBJ2-2; D is possibly TRBD1 (5 bases). CDR1 and CDR2 (germline): SEHNR, FQNEAQ (reference sequence). The CDR3 extends over 13 amino acids. V was clipped by 4 bases and J by 4 bases, with 7 bases between them.